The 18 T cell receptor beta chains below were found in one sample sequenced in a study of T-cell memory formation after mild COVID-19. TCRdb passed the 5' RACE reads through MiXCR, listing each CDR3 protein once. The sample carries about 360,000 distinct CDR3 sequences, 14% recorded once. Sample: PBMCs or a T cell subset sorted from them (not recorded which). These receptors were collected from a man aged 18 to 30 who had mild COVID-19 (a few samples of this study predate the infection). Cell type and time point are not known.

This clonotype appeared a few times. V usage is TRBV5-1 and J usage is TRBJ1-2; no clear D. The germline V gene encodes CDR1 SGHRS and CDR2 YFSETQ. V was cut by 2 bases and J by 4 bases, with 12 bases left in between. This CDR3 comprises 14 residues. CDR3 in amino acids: CASSFSRDLYGYTF. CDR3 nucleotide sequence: TGCGCCAGCAGCTTCTCCCGCGATCTCTATGGCTACACCTTC.

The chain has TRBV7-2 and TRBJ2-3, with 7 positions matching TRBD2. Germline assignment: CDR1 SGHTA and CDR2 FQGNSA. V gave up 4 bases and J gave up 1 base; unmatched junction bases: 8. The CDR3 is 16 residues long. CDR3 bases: TGTGCCAGCAGCTCGTGGGGGGGTGGTGGCACAGATACGCAGTATTTT. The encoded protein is CASSSWGGGGTDTQYF.

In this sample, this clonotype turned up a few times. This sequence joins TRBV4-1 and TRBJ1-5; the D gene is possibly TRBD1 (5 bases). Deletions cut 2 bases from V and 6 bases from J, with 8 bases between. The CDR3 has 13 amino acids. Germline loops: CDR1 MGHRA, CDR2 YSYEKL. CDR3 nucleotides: TGCGCCAGCAGCCAACCAGGGAGTCAGCCCCAGCATTTT. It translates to CASSQPGSQPQHF.

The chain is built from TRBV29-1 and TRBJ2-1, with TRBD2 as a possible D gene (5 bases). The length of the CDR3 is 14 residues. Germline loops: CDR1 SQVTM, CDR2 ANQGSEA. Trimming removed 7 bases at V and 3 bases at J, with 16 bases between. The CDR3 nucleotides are TGCAGCGCAGCCCCGGGAAACCGCTACAATGAGCAGTTCTTC. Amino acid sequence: CSAAPGNRYNEQFF.

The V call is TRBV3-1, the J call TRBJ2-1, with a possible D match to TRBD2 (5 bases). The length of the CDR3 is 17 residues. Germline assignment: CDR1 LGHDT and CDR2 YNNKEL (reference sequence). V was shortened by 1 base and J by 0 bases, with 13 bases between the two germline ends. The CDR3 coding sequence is TGTGCCAGCAGCCAAGGGACGGGATATAGCTCCTACAATGAGCAGTTCTTC. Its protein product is CASSQGTGYSSYNEQFF.

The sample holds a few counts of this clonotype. Written as DNA, the CDR3 is TGTGCCAGCAGCCAAGATTGGCCGTCACGGGAGCCCCAGCATTTT. This translates into CASSQDWPSREPQHF. The genes are TRBV3-1 and TRBJ1-5; D not certain. V lost 0 bases and J 8 bases, leaving 14 bases between the germline ends. The CDR3 spans 15 residues. From germline, CDR1 is LGHDT and CDR2 YNNKEL (reference sequence).

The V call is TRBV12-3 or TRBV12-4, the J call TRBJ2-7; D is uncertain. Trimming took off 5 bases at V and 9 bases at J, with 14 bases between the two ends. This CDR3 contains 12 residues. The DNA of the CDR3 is TGTGCCAGCAGTCTACAGTGGGGTTCGCAGTACTTC. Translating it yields CASSLQWGSQYF.

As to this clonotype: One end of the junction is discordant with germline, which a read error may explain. CDR3 sequence reads: CASSQRLAGGPGANVLTF. The CDR3 DNA reads as TGCGCCAGCAGCCAAAGACTAGCGGGGGGGCCTGGTGCCAACGTCCTGACTTTC. The chain couples TRBV4-1 to TRBJ2-6; 14 bases fit TRBD2. Looked up from germline, CDR1 is MGHRA and CDR2 is YSYEKL. This CDR3 region has 18 residues.

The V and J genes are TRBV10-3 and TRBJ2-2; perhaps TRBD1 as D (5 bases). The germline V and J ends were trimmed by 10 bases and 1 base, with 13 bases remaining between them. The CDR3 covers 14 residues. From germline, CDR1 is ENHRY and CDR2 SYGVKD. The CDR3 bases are TGTGCCACCAGGGTTTTAGAGAACACCGGGGAGCTGTTTTTT. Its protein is CATRVLENTGELFF.

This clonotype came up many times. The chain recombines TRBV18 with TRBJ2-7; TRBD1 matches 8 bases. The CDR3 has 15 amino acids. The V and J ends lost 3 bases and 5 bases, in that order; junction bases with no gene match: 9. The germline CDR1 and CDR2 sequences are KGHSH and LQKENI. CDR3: CASSPAGQGGNEQYF. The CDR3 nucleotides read TGTGCCAGCTCACCCGCCGGACAGGGAGGTAACGAGCAGTACTTC.

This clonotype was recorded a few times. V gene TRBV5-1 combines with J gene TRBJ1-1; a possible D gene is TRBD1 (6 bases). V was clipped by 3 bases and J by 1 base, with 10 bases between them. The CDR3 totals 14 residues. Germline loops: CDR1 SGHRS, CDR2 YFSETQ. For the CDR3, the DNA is TGCGCCAGCAGCTGGTGGGGGGCGAACACTGAAGCTTTCTTT. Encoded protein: CASSWWGANTEAFF. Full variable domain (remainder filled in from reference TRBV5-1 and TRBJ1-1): KAGVTQTPRYLIKTRGQQVTLSCSPISGHRSVSWYQQTPGQGLQFLFEYFSETQRNKGNFPGRFSGRQFSNSRSEMNVSTLELGDSALYLCASSWWGANTEAFFGQGTRLTVV.

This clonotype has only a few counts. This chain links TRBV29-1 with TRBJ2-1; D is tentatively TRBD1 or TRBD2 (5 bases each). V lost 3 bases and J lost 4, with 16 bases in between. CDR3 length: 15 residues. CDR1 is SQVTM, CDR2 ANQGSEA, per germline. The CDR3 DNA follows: TGCAGCGTTGACTCCCATAGAGGGGTATACAATGAGCAGTTCTTC. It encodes CSVDSHRGVYNEQFF.

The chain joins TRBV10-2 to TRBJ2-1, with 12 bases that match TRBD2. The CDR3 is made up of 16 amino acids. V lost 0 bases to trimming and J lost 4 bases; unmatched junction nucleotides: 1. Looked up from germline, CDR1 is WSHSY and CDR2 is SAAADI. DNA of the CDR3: TGCGCCAGCAGTGAGTCCCTAGCGGGGGGGTACAATGAGCAGTTCTTC. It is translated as CASSESLAGGYNEQFF.

This CDR3 reads CSAEAAGEKLFF. CDR3 coding DNA: TGCAGTGCTGAGGCGGCGGGGGAAAAACTGTTTTTT. V usage is TRBV20-1 and J usage is TRBJ1-4, with D uncertain. The germline V gene encodes CDR1 DFQATT and CDR2 SNEGSKA (reference sequence). V lost 5 bases to trimming and J lost 8 bases, with 12 bases between them. The CDR3 has 12 residues.

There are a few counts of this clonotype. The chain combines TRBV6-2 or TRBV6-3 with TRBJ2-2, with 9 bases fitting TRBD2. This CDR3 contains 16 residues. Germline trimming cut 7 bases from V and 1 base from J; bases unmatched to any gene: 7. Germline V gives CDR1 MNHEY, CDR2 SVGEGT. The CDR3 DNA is TGTGCCAGCAAGGGCGAGCGGGGGGTGAACACCGGGGAGCTGTTTTTT. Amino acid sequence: CASKGERGVNTGELFF.

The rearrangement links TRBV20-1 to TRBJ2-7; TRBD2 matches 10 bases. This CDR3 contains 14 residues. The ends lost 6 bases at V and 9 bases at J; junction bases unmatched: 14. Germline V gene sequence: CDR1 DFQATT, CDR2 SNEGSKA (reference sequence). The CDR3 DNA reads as TGCAGTGCCCAACTAGCGGGGTACGGGCAAGGGCAGTACTTC. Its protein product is CSAQLAGYGQGQYF.

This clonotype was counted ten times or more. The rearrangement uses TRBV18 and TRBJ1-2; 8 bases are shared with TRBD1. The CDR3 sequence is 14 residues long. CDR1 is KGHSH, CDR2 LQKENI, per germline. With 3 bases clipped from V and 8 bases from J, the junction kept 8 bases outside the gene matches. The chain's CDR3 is CASSPNGQGGGYTF. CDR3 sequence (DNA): TGTGCCAGCTCACCTAATGGACAGGGTGGAGGCTACACCTTC.

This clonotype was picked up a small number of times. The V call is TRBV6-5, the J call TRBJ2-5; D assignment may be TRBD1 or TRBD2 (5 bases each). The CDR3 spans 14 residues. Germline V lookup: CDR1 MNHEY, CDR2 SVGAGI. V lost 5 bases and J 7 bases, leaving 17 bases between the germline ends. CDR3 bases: TGTGCCAGCAGTAATCTGACCGCTGGGGGGACCCAGTACTTC. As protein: CASSNLTAGGTQYF.